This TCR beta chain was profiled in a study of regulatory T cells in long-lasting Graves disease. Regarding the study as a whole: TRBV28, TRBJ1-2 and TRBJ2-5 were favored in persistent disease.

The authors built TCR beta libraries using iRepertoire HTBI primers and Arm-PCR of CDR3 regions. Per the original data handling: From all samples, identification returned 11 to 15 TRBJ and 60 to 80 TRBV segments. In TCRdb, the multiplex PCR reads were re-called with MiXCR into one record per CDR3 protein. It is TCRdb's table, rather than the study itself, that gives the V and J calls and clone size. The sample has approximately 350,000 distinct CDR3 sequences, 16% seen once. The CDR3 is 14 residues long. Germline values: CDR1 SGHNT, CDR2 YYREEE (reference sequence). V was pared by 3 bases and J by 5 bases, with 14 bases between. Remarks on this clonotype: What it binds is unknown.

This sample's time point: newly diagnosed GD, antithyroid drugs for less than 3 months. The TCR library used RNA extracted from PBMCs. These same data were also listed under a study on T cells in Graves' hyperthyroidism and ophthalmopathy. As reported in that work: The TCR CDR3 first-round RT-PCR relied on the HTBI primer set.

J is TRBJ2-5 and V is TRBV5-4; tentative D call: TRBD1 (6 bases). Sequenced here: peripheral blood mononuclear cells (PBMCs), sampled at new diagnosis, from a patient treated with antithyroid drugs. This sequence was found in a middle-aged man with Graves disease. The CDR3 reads CASSSQGIRETQYF. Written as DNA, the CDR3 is TGTGCCAGCAGCTCTCAGGGGATTAGGGAGACCCAGTACTTC.